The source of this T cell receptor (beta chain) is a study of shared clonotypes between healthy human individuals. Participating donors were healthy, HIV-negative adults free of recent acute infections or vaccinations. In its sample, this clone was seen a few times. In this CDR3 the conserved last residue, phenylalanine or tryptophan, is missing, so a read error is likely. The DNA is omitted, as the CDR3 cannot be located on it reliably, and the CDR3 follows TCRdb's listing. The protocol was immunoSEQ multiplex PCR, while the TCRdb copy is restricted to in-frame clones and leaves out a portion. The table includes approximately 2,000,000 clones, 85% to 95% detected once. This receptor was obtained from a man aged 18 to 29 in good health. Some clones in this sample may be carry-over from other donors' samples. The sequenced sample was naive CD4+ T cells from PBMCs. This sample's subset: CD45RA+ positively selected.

The CDR3 reads CASSSGQGPT. The V call is TRBV11-3, the J call TRBJ2-7; the table's D call of TRBD1 was not tested on the DNA. Germline values: CDR1 SGHNT, CDR2 YENEEA. The CDR3 has 10 residues if both end residues are counted.